This T cell receptor beta chain was sequenced during a study of T cell changes during pregnancy in multiple sclerosis. The protocol was immunoSEQ multiplex PCR, while the TCRdb copy is restricted to in-frame clones and leaves out a portion. The data hold 30,000 to 45,000 clones, with around 93% observed a single time. From germline, CDR1 is SGHAT and CDR2 FQNNGV. This CDR3 has 15 amino acids. V gave up 3 bases and J gave up 0 bases, with 12 bases separating them. The receptor was isolated from a female donor with multiple sclerosis, enrolled in a pregnancy study. The source material was CD8+ T cells from peripheral blood mononuclear cells, sampled before pregnancy. The V gene is TRBV11-2, the J gene TRBJ2-7, with D unclear. CDR3 coding DNA: TGTGCCAGCAGCTTGTGGTCAAGGAGCTCCTACGAGCAGTACTTC. Encoded protein: CASSLWSRSSYEQYF.